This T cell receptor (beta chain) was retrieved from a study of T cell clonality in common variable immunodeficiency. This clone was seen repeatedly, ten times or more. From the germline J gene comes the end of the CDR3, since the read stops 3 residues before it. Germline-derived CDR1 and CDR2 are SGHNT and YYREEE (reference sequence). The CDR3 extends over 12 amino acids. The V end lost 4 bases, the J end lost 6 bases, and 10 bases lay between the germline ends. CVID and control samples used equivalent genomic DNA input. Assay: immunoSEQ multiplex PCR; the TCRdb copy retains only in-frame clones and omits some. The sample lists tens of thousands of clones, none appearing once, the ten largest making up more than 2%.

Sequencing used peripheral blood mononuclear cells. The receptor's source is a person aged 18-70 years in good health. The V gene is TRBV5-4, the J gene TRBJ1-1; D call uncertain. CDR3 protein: CASSASRAEAFF. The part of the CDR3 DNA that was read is TGTGCCAGCAGCGCCTCAAGGGCTGAA. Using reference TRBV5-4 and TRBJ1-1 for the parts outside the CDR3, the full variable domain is ETGVTQSPTHLIKTRGQQVTLRCSSQSGHNTVSWYQQALGQGPQFIFQYYREEENGRGNFPPRFSGLQFPNYSSELNVNALELDDSALYLCASSASRAEAFFGQGTRLTVV.